This T cell receptor beta chain was sequenced for a study of T cell clonality in common variable immunodeficiency. Study-level points and caveats: Reportedly, TCR beta sequences from common variable immunodeficiency showed fewer deletions and N-nucleotide insertions. CVID subjects showed higher TCRbeta clonality than healthy controls.

This clone was seen more than once but under ten times. Its antigen is unknown. A read error may account for a junction end that differs from germline. Coverage ceases 3 residues before the CDR3 finishes, and the germline J gene fills in the end. Profiled with immunoSEQ multiplex PCR; TCRdb holds only in-frame clones, not every one. Recorded here are over 30,000 clones, none singletons. CVID subjects were neither ill nor on immunomodulatory or immunosuppressive medication at sampling. Donors gave roughly 5 to 8 ml heparinized peripheral whole blood. CDR1 is SEHNR, CDR2 FQNEAQ, per germline (reference sequence). The CDR3 spans 13 residues.

The rearrangement links TRBV7-9 to TRBJ1-1; tentative D call: TRBD1 (6 bases). The receptor was isolated from a human donor with common variable immunodeficiency. Sequenced input: peripheral blood mononuclear cells. The part of the CDR3 DNA that was read is TGTTCCAGCAGCCTCGTAGGGGGCACTGAA. It codes for CSSSLVGGTE. The entire CDR3 reads CSSSLVGGTEAFF.